A selection of T cell receptor beta chains follows, all from one sample in a study of cytomegalovirus exposure and HLA in healthy donors. This table comes from immunoSEQ multiplex PCR, and its TCRdb copy is limited to in-frame clones, with some not included. The sample yields 150,000 to 200,000 clones, under 85% seen once. Sequences were obtained from PBMCs. The source of these receptors is a man over 45 in good health and CMV-seropositive. The CDR3 runs from the conserved cysteine through the conserved F or W. The D gene is left open where the match is weak.

d_call j_call v_call cdr3_aa
NA TRBJ1-4 TRBV7-9 CASSLSPGEKLFF
TRBD2 TRBJ2-2 TRBV2 CASSDSGSGSPGELFF
TRBD2 TRBJ2-3 TRBV7-7 CASSFGLAGSTDTQYF
TRBD2 TRBJ2-1 TRBV9 CASSVAGGPGSYNEQFF
NA TRBJ2-2 TRBV30 CAWSTQGGTGELFF
TRBD1 TRBJ2-5 TRBV6-5 CASSYGTGGETQYF
NA TRBJ2-7 TRBV7-2 CASSLRRTGYEQYF
NA TRBJ2-7 TRBV5-1 CASSLGGGEQYF
TRBD2 NA TRBV10-2 CASSGRFGTSGAYEQYF
TRBD2 TRBJ2-7 TRBV6-1 CASNSAGGPYEQYF
NA TRBJ1-2 TRBV6-5 CASSYTGQVYGYTF
TRBD1 TRBJ1-2 TRBV7-2 CASSLEWRDSGYTF
NA TRBJ2-3 TRBV4-2 CASSQVSGHEDTQYF
NA TRBJ1-4 TRBV2 CASSGFRADLTNEKLFF
NA TRBJ2-1 TRBV7-2 CASSQTGGVGDEQFF
TRBD2 TRBJ2-1 TRBV6-5 CASSPNSGNYNEQFF
NA TRBJ2-5 TRBV18 CASSPPVQRETQYF
NA TRBJ2-4 TRBV4-3 CASSQEPPTRQYF
TRBD1 TRBJ1-1 TRBV13 CASRTGTGRLEAFF
TRBD1 TRBJ1-4 TRBV19 CASSPDRVEEKLFF
TRBD1 TRBJ1-1 TRBV9 CASSVSGQGSEAFF
TRBD1 TRBJ1-1 TRBV29-1 CSVDKQGAAFF
NA TRBJ2-5 TRBV11-2 CASSSSDWRKETQYF
NA TRBJ2-5 TRBV7-9 CASSFRQDQETQYF
NA TRBJ2-7 TRBV6-5 CASSSRSQGTYEQYF
TRBD1 NA TRBV19 CASAGTGVYEQYF
NA TRBJ2-3 TRBV7-9 CASSLEVPQGQYF
TRBD1 TRBJ1-3 TRBV10-2 CASSEGTEPGNTIYF
TRBD2 TRBJ2-5 TRBV28 CASSFLTGGQETQYF
TRBD1 TRBJ1-5 TRBV28 CASSLQGVGQPQHF
NA TRBJ2-6 TRBV6-6 CASQGRGLSGANVLTF
NA TRBJ2-5 TRBV7-2 CASSLARKSETQYF
TRBD1 TRBJ2-7 TRBV18 CASSGDRGSEQYF
NA TRBJ2-2 TRBV9 CASSVAGRCVF
TRBD2 TRBJ2-1 TRBV7-2 CASSPGSRSGSQFF
TRBD1 TRBJ2-2 TRBV19 CASSIWGTGNTGELFF
TRBD1 TRBJ1-1 TRBV19 CAVTTDRDRTEAFF
TRBD1 TRBJ1-2 TRBV4-3 CASSPGGGNYGYTF
TRBD2 TRBJ2-5 TRBV7-2 CASSFQSSGGAGETQYF
TRBD2 TRBJ2-7 TRBV5-4 CASSPGTSGTYEQYF
NA TRBJ2-4 TRBV28 CASTGDSKNIQYF
NA TRBJ1-6 TRBV6-5 CASSSQTINSPLHF
TRBD2 TRBJ2-1 TRBV7-8 CASSPRTSSYNEQFF
NA TRBJ2-5 TRBV9 CASSGRGETQYF
TRBD1 TRBJ1-2 TRBV18 CASSPWDRGYPNYGYTF
TRBD2 TRBJ2-7 TRBV28 CASRSGGASYEQYF